This T cell receptor beta chain derives from a study of memory CD4+ T cells and cytomegalovirus serostatus. The study, taken as a whole, reports: CMV serostatus prediction reached median AUC about 0.95, or 0.9 with US-trained model. CD4+ memory repertoires contained 67 of 164 reported CMV TCRbeta sequences. Suggested: most of the CMV-linked TCR signature lies in CD4+ memory cells.

The sort gate was single viable CD3+CD4+CD8-CD45RO+ cells for memory CD4+ T cells. CMV serostatus came from serum IgG against pp150, pp28, p38, p52. As to this clone: Its antigen remains unidentified.

V lost 2 bases and J lost 9, with 14 bases in between. CDR1 SGHTA and CDR2 FQGNSA come from the germline V gene. CDR3 length equals 15 residues. Method: immunoSEQ multiplex PCR; TCRdb's copy keeps in-frame clones and lacks some. The table records some 44,000 clones, over 75% of them present only once. Sequencing was performed on memory CD4+ T cells from blood. The sequence derives from an adult in good health and CMV-seronegative. The chain combines TRBV7-2 with TRBJ1-6; the D is unclear. In DNA, the CDR3 is TGTGCCAGCAGCTTATCGAGCAGCCTCCTTTCACCCCTCCACTTT. It yields the protein CASSLSSSLLSPLHF.